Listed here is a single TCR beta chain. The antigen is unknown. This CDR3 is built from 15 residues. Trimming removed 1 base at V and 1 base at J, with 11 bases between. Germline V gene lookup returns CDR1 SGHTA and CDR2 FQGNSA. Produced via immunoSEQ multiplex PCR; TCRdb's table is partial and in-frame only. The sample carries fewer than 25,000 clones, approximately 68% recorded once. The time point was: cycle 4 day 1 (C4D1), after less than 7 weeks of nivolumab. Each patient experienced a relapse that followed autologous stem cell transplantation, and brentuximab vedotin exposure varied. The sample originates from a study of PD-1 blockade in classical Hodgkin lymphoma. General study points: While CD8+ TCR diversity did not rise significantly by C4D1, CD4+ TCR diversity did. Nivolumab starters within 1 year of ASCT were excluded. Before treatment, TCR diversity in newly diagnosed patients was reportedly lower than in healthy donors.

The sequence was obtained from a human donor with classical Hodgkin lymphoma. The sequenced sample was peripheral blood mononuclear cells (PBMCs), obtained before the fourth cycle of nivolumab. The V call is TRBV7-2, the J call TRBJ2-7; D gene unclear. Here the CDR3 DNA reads TGTGCCAGCAGCTTAGAGTCAGCGAAATCCTACGAGCAGTACTTC. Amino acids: CASSLESAKSYEQYF.